The 20 T cell receptor beta chains below come from one sample, sequenced in a study of T cell responses to AZD1222 COVID-19 vaccine. Only in-frame clones appear in the TCRdb table, and some are missing; sequencing was by immunoSEQ multiplex PCR. This table holds 100,000 to 150,000 clones, 87% found once. Sample: peripheral blood, taken on day 0 of AZD1222 vaccination. Every receptor here comes from an adult in good health.

The CDR3 DNA follows: TGTGCCTCAACGGAAAGTTACTATGGCTACACCTTC. As protein: CASTESYYGYTF. V and J are TRBV19 and TRBJ1-2; D is undetermined. V was clipped by 11 bases and J by 3 bases, with 13 bases between them. CDR3 length: 12 residues. Looked up from germline, CDR1 is LNHDA and CDR2 is SQIVND (reference sequence). The complete variable domain, with remaining parts taken from reference TRBV19 and TRBJ1-2, reads DGGITQSPKYLFRKEGQNVTLSCEQNLNHDAMYWYRQDPGQGLRLIYYSQIVNDFQKGDIAEGYSVSREKKESFPLTVTSAQKNPTAFYLCASTESYYGYTFGSGTRLTVV.

V is TRBV7-2 and J is TRBJ2-1; no firm D call. Germline V gene data show CDR1 as SGHTA and CDR2 as FQGNSA. The CDR3 runs 13 residues. The V and J ends lost 3 bases and 5 bases respectively, with 8 bases between them. This chain's CDR3 is CASSFIRNNEQFF. DNA for the CDR3: TGTGCCAGCAGCTTCATACGGAACAATGAGCAGTTCTTC.

In this sample, this clone turned up once. The chain joins TRBV4-1 to TRBJ2-5; D perhaps matches TRBD1 (6 bases). The CDR3 totals 15 residues. The ends were cut back, 1 base at V and 4 bases at J, with 13 bases in the middle. Germline-derived CDR1 and CDR2 are MGHRA and YSYEKL. In DNA form, the CDR3 reads TGCGCCAGCAGCCAAGTAGCAGGGGTAGGAGAGACCCAGTACTTC. This translates into CASSQVAGVGETQYF.

The chain is built from TRBV30 and TRBJ1-3; D unclear. V lost 3 bases and J 4 bases, leaving 7 bases between the germline ends. This CDR3 region has 12 residues. Germline-derived CDR1 and CDR2 are GTSNPN and SVGIG (reference sequence). The CDR3: CAWSSPGNTIYF. Written as DNA, the CDR3 is TGTGCCTGGAGCAGCCCAGGAAACACCATATATTTT.

CDR3 nucleotide sequence: TGTGCCAGCAGCCAAGCGGTAAGCTCCTACGAGCAGTACTTC. It codes for CASSQAVSSYEQYF. This chain uses TRBV3-1 (or the pseudogene TRBV3-2) with TRBJ2-7; D uncertain. CDR1 and CDR2 (germline): LGHDT, YNNKEL (reference sequence). CDR3 length: 14 amino acids. V was trimmed by 1 base and J by 0 bases, leaving 7 bases between them.

V and J are TRBV28 and TRBJ1-5; D not certain. Germline V gives CDR1 MDHEN, CDR2 SYDVKM. The V and J ends lost 4 bases and 7 bases respectively, with 5 bases between them. The CDR3 totals 11 residues. In DNA, the CDR3 is TGTGCCAGCAGTTCGGGACAGCCCCAGCATTTT. Protein sequence: CASSSGQPQHF.

The V and J genes are TRBV28 and TRBJ1-1; TRBD1 agrees at 8 bases. V lost 7 bases, J lost 1 base, and 8 bases stayed unmatched. Germline assignment: CDR1 MDHEN and CDR2 SYDVKM. The CDR3 has 15 residues. Written as DNA, the CDR3 is TGTGCCAGCATCCTTAGCGGGACAGGGAACACTGAAGCTTTCTTT. Its protein is CASILSGTGNTEAFF.

The chain uses TRBV5-1 and TRBJ1-6; 7 bases line up with TRBD1. J gave up 0 bases and V 0 bases, and 9 bases lay outside the gene matches. Per the germline V gene, CDR1 is SGHRS and CDR2 is YFSETQ. This CDR3 has 19 amino acids. The CDR3 bases are TGCGCCAGCAGCTTGGCGCCGGGACAGAAGAGCTCCTATAATTCACCCCTCCACTTT. Its translation: CASSLAPGQKSSYNSPLHF.

CDR3 protein: CASSPPGMAQYF. CDR3 DNA: TGTGCCAGCAGCCCGCCAGGTATGGCGCAGTATTTT. V and J are TRBV7-2 and TRBJ2-3; D gene unclear. This CDR3 is built from 12 residues. Germline CDR1 and CDR2: SGHTA and FQGNSA. The V and J ends lost 5 bases and 10 bases respectively, with 13 bases between them.

The rearrangement links TRBV11-3 to TRBJ2-1; D is perhaps TRBD2 (6 bases). V was clipped by 3 bases and J by 6 bases, with 15 bases between them. The CDR3 totals 15 residues. From germline, CDR1 is SGHNT and CDR2 YENEEA. The CDR3 sequence is CASSLRGTPGNEQFF. CDR3 DNA: TGTGCCAGCAGCTTGCGCGGGACCCCGGGCAATGAGCAGTTCTTC.

V gene TRBV7-9 combines with J gene TRBJ2-5, with TRBD2 matching 9 bases. V lost 4 bases and J lost 3; bases outside the gene matches: 0. The CDR3 contains 13 residues. Germline-derived CDR1 and CDR2 are SEHNR and FQNEAQ (reference sequence). The DNA for the CDR3 is TGTGCCAGCAGCTCTAGCGGGGAAGAGACCCAGTACTTC. This sequence encodes CASSSSGEETQYF.

V gene TRBV5-1 combines with J gene TRBJ2-7; D may be TRBD1 (5 bases). This CDR3 is 14 amino acids long. The germline gives CDR1 SGHRS, CDR2 YFSETQ. The V and J ends lost 5 bases and 3 bases respectively, with 15 bases between them. The DNA for the CDR3 is TGCGCCAGCAGACAGGCGACAGTCAACTACGAGCAGTACTTC. Translated, it gives CASRQATVNYEQYF.

CDR3 protein: CASSPISRNTIYF. The CDR3, as DNA: TGTGCCAGCAGCCCTATTAGTCGGAACACCATATATTTT. The chain carries TRBV7-8 and TRBJ1-3; D is unclear. This CDR3 has 13 amino acids. Germline V CDR1 and CDR2: SGHVS, FQNEAQ. Between the trimmed V and J ends, which lost 5 bases and 7 bases, there was a span of 12 bases.

V gene TRBV9 combines with J gene TRBJ2-5; 8 nucleotides align to TRBD1. V was pared by 6 bases and J by 1 base, with 11 bases of the junction left unmatched. Per germline, CDR1 SGDLS and CDR2 YYNGEE. This CDR3 has 16 amino acids. The CDR3 is CASTTGVRGLQETQYF. The CDR3 nucleotides read TGTGCCAGCACCACCGGGGTCAGGGGGCTCCAAGAGACCCAGTACTTC.

This chain joins TRBV4-1 and TRBJ1-5; D unclear. The CDR3 runs 14 residues. Trimming stripped 4 bases from V and 6 bases from J, with 13 bases between. Germline loops: CDR1 MGHRA, CDR2 YSYEKL. The CDR3 region has the DNA TGCGCCAGCAGCCCCCGGTTGGGTGTTCAGCCCCAGCATTTT. As protein: CASSPRLGVQPQHF.

The rearrangement uses TRBV7-3 and TRBJ2-1, with 10 bases that match TRBD2. Per germline, CDR1 SGHTA and CDR2 FQGTGA. V gave up 3 bases and J gave up 2 bases; unmatched junction bases: 1. This CDR3 comprises 15 residues. DNA of the CDR3: TGTGCCAGCAGCTTTAGCGGGGGGCCCTACAATGAGCAGTTCTTC. It codes for CASSFSGGPYNEQFF.

The CDR3 sequence is CASSAPLSSYNEQFF. CDR3 nucleotides: TGTGCCAGCAGTGCGCCCCTCAGCTCCTACAATGAGCAGTTCTTC. The J gene is TRBJ2-1, the V gene TRBV2, with unresolved D. CDR1 is SNHLY and CDR2 is FYNNEI in the germline V gene. This CDR3 region has 15 residues. V was trimmed by 4 bases and J by 0 bases, leaving 10 bases between them.

The chain couples TRBV7-2 to TRBJ2-5; TRBD2 matches 8 bases. Germline CDR1 and CDR2: SGHTA and FQGNSA. The V segment lost 3 bases and the J segment 5 bases; nucleotides outside the gene matches: 2. This CDR3 spans 13 amino acids. In nucleotides, the CDR3 is TGTGCCAGCAGCTTCACGGGAGGGGAGACCCAGTACTTC. As protein: CASSFTGGETQYF.

CDR3: CASSPGGDSPREQYF. In DNA form, the CDR3 reads TGTGCCAGCAGCCCGGGAGGAGACTCTCCTCGGGAGCAGTACTTC. The V call is TRBV5-4, the J call TRBJ2-7, with 7 bases lining up with TRBD2. V was pared by 4 bases and J by 7 bases, with 14 bases of the junction left unmatched. The CDR3 is made up of 15 amino acids. CDR1 is SGHNT, CDR2 YYREEE, per germline (reference sequence). Together with reference TRBV5-4 and TRBJ2-7, the CDR3 gives the full variable domain: ETGVTQSPTHLIKTRGQQVTLRCSSQSGHNTVSWYQQALGQGPQFIFQYYREEENGRGNFPPRFSGLQFPNYSSELNVNALELDDSALYLCASSPGGDSPREQYFGPGTRLTVT.

The genes are TRBV5-4 and TRBJ2-7; 7 bases are shared with TRBD2. Germline V gene sequence: CDR1 SGHNT, CDR2 YYREEE (reference sequence). After removal of 3 bases from V and 6 bases from J, the junction contained 9 bases not matched to a gene. The CDR3 is made up of 14 amino acids. Here the CDR3 reads CASSSPGGSGEQYF. The CDR3 coding sequence is TGTGCCAGCAGCTCCCCCGGGGGGTCGGGCGAGCAGTACTTC.